Shown below are 13 T cell receptor beta chains from a single sample sequenced in a study of T cells in women clearing cervical HPV infection. Produced via immunoSEQ multiplex PCR; TCRdb's table is partial and in-frame only. The listing records roughly 23,000 clones. The sequenced sample consisted of blood buffy coat. All receptors derive from a woman between 18 and 69 years old with a cervical HPV16 infection that either progressed to CIN3+ or cleared (not recorded which).

With regard to this clone: The CDR3 extends 3 residues past the end of the read, so its final part is completed from the germline J gene. This chain joins TRBV2 and TRBJ1-4, with 10 bases matching TRBD1. From germline, CDR1 is SNHLY and CDR2 FYNNEI. CDR3 size: 15 residues. V trimming: 6 bases; J trimming: 7 bases; junction bases outside the gene matches: 8. The CDR3 bases that were read are TGTGCCAGCAGGACCGACAGGGGGCACGGTGAAAAA. Translation: CASRTDRGHGEK. In full, the CDR3 is CASRTDRGHGEKLFF.

The DNA read from the CDR3 is TGTGCCAGCAGTGAAAAGGAGGAGGCGGAGACG. It is translated as CASSEKEEAET. The CDR3 as a whole reads CASSEKEEAETQYF. This chain uses TRBV6-1 with TRBJ2-3; a weak D match, TRBD2 (5 bases). The read is 3 residues too short to cover the CDR3 end, so that end is filled in from the germline J gene. Germline CDR1 and CDR2: MNHNS and SASEGT. This CDR3 comprises 14 residues.

A remark on this clone: The read halts 3 residues ahead of the CDR3 end, with the missing end drawn from the germline J gene. The J gene is TRBJ2-3, the V gene TRBV29-1; the match to TRBD1 covers 9 bases. CDR1 and CDR2 (germline): SQVTM, ANQGSEA. This CDR3 is 14 amino acids long. CDR3 in amino acids: CSVTGTGSNQPQYF. The CDR3 DNA, read in part, is TGCAGCGTTACAGGGACAGGGAGCAATCAGCCG.

Comment on this clone: The read terminates 3 residues ahead of where the CDR3 ends, so the germline J gene completes it. V and J are TRBV20-1 and TRBJ1-6, with 9 bases lining up with TRBD1. The germline V gene encodes CDR1 DFQATT and CDR2 SNEGSKA (reference sequence). The CDR3 totals 15 residues. Losses at the gene ends were 0 bases for V and 7 bases for J; bases not matched to a gene: 4. The CDR3 bases that were read are TGCAGTGCTAGAGAGTCGACAGGGGGGAATTCACCC. It translates to CSARESTGGNSP. The complete CDR3 reads CSARESTGGNSPLHF.

Note on this clone: The observed sequence ends 3 residues before the CDR3 terminus, with the missing tail filled in from the germline J gene. This chain joins TRBV2 and TRBJ1-5; 12 bases are a match to TRBD1. V was pared by 6 bases and J by 7 bases, with 4 bases of the junction left unmatched. The germline V gene has CDR1 SNHLY and CDR2 FYNNEI. This CDR3 has 14 residues. CDR3 in amino acids: CASRRDRGQQPQHF. Partial CDR3 DNA: TGTGCCAGCAGGAGGGACAGGGGGCAGCAGCCC.

Note on this clone: The read ends 3 residues before the CDR3 terminus; that terminus is restored from the germline J gene. The rearrangement joins TRBV18 to TRBJ2-1; D not certain. Germline CDR1 is KGHSH and CDR2 is LQKENI. The CDR3 runs to 11 residues. Trimming took off 3 bases at V and 8 bases at J, with 5 bases between the two ends. The CDR3 loop is CASSPTHEQFF. The covered CDR3 bases are TGTGCCAGCTCACCGACACATGAG.

To note about this clone: The read falls 3 residues short of the CDR3 end, and the missing part is taken from the germline J gene. This chain uses TRBV7-3 with TRBJ2-1; 11 bases agree with TRBD2. CDR1 and CDR2 from the germline V gene are SGHTA and FQGTGA. This CDR3 has 14 residues. Trimming at V came to 5 bases and at J to 7 bases, leaving 4 bases not matched to a gene. The CDR3 loop reads CASSVAGGGNEQFF. CDR3 bases read: TGTGCCAGCAGCGTAGCGGGAGGGGGAAATGAG.

Comments on this clone: With the read ending 3 residues before the CDR3 end, the germline J gene is used to fill in that end. The rearrangement joins TRBV19 to TRBJ1-2; D is possibly TRBD1 (5 bases). Germline V gene sequence: CDR1 LNHDA, CDR2 SQIVND (reference sequence). The CDR3 is 16 amino acids. The V end lost 3 bases, the J end lost 4 bases, and 18 bases lay between the germline ends. The part of the CDR3 DNA that was read is TGTGCCAGTAGTATCAGTTTTGCGGGGGGAGTCTATGGC. Translation gives CASSISFAGGVYG. The whole CDR3 protein is CASSISFAGGVYGYTF.

With regard to this clone: The sequenced fragment ends 3 residues before the CDR3 boundary, so the rest is inferred from the germline J gene. The chain employs TRBV6-1 and TRBJ2-7; 10 bases are a match to TRBD2. V trimming: 4 bases; J trimming: 4 bases; junction bases outside the gene matches: 7. The CDR3 has 15 amino acids. Germline V gene lookup returns CDR1 MNHNS and CDR2 SASEGT. The sequenced part of the CDR3 DNA is TGTGCCAGCAGTGTAGGGGCTAGCGGGAGTTACGAG. Its translation: CASSVGASGSYE. The whole CDR3 sequence is CASSVGASGSYEQYF.

On this clone: Read data end 3 residues before the CDR3 end; the end is taken from the germline J gene. This rearrangement joins TRBV6-2 or TRBV6-3 to TRBJ2-7, with 13 bases that match TRBD2. This CDR3 is 15 amino acids long. V shed 6 bases, J shed 3 bases, and the junction held 5 bases outside the gene matches. CDR1 and CDR2 (germline): MNHEY, SVGEGT. The covered CDR3 bases are TGTGCCAGCAGCCATTGGACTAGCGGGAGCTACGAG. Translating it yields CASSHWTSGSYE. The whole CDR3 protein is CASSHWTSGSYEQYF.

Worth noting for this clone: Read data end 3 residues before the CDR3 end; the end is taken from the germline J gene. The J gene is TRBJ1-2, the V gene TRBV29-1, with TRBD1 matching over 9 bases. J was trimmed by 4 bases and V by 2 bases; bases with no gene match: 5. Germline lookup yields CDR1 SQVTM and CDR2 ANQGSEA. The CDR3 totals 14 residues. The sequenced part of the CDR3 DNA is TGCAGCGTTGAACTGGGACAGGGTGGCTATGGC. Translating it yields CSVELGQGGYG. The entire CDR3 sequence reads CSVELGQGGYGYTF.

The sequenced CDR3 bases are TGCGCCAGCAGCTTGTGGGGACAGGGAGGATCACCC. Translation: CASSLWGQGGSP. The whole CDR3 protein reads CASSLWGQGGSPLHF. This chain connects TRBV5-1 to TRBJ1-6; the match to TRBD1 covers 9 bases. The read is 3 residues too short to cover the CDR3 end, so that end is filled in from the germline J gene. The V gene end was trimmed by 1 base and the J gene end by 10 bases; junction bases not matched to a gene: 6. The CDR3 is 15 amino acids. Germline V gene lookup returns CDR1 SGHRS and CDR2 YFSETQ.

On this clone: Read data end 3 residues before the CDR3 end; the end is taken from the germline J gene. The gene calls are TRBV7-9 and TRBJ1-1; D unresolved. The germline V gene has CDR1 SEHNR and CDR2 FQNEAQ (reference sequence). This CDR3 spans 15 amino acids. The covered CDR3 bases are TGTGCCAGCAGCTTTTTTAGCGGGAGAGGTGGAGAG. Amino acids: CASSFFSGRGGE. The entire CDR3 is CASSFFSGRGGEAFF.